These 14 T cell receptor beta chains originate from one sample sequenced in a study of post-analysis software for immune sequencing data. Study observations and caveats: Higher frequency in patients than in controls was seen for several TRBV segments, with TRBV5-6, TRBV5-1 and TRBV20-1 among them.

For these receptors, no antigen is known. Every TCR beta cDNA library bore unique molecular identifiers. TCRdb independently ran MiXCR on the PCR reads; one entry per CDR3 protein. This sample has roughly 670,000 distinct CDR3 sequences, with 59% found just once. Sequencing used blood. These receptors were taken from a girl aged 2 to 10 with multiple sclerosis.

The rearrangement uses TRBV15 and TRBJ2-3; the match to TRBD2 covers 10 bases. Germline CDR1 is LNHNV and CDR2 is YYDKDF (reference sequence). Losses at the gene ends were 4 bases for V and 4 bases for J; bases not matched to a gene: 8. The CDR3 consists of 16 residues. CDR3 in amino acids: CATSTGSGGASDTQYF. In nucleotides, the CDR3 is TGTGCCACCAGCACGGGAAGCGGGGGGGCCTCAGATACGCAGTATTTT.

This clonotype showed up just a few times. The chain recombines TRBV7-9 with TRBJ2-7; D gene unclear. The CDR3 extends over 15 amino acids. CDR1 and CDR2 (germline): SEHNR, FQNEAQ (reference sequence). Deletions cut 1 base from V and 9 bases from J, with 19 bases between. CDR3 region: CASSLDRSGVAGQYF. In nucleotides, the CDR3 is TGTGCCAGCAGCTTAGATCGGAGTGGGGTAGCAGGGCAGTACTTC.

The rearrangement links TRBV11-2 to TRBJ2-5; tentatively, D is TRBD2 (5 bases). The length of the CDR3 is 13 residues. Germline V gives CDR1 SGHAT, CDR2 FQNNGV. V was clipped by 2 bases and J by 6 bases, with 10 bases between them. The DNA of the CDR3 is TGTGCCAGCAGCTTAATTAGCGAGAAGACCCAGTACTTC. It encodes CASSLISEKTQYF.

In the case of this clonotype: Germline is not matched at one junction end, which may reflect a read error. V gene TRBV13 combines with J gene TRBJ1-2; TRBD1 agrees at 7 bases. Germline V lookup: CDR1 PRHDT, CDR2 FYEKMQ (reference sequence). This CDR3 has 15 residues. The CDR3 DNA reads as TGTGTCAGCAGCTTAGGTGGGCAGGGGGACTATGGCTACACCTTC. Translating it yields CVSSLGGQGDYGYTF.

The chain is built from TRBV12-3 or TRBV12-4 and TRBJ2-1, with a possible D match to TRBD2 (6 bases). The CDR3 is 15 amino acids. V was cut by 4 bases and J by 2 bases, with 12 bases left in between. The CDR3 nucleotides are TGTGCCAGCAGTTCCTTAGCGGAAACCTACAATGAGCAGTTCTTC. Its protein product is CASSSLAETYNEQFF.

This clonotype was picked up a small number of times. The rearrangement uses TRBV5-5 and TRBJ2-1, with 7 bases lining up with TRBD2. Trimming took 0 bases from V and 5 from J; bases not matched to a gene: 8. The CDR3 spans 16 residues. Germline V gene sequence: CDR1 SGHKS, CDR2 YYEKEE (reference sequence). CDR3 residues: CASSLVAGVGDNEQFF. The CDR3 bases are TGTGCCAGCAGCTTGGTGGCGGGAGTAGGGGACAATGAGCAGTTCTTC.

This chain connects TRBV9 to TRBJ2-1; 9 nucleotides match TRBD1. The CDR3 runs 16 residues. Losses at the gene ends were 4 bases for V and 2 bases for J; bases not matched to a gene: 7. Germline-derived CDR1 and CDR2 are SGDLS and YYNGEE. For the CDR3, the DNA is TGTGCCAGCAGCACCTGGGACAGGGATCCCTACAATGAGCAGTTCTTC. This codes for CASSTWDRDPYNEQFF.

CDR3 loop: CASSSEQGAEAFF. The CDR3 DNA sequence: TGTGCCAGCAGCTCTGAACAGGGCGCTGAAGCTTTCTTT. The chain carries TRBV7-3 and TRBJ1-1, with D perhaps matching TRBD1 (6 bases). The germline V and J ends were trimmed by 4 bases and 6 bases, with 12 bases remaining between them. The CDR3 is made up of 13 amino acids. Germline CDR1 reads SGHTA; CDR2 reads FQGTGA.

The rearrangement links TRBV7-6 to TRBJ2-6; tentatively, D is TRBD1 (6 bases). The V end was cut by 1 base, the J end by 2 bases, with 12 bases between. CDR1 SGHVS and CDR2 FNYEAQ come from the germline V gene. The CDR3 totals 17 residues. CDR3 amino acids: CASSLDQGITGANVLTF. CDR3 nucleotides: TGTGCCAGCAGCTTAGACCAGGGGATAACTGGGGCCAACGTCCTGACTTTC.

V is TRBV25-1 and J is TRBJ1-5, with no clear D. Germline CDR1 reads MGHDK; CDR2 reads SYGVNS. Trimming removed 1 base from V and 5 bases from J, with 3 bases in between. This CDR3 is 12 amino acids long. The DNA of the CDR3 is TGTGCCAGCAGTGAATTCGATCAGCCCCAGCATTTT. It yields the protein CASSEFDQPQHF.

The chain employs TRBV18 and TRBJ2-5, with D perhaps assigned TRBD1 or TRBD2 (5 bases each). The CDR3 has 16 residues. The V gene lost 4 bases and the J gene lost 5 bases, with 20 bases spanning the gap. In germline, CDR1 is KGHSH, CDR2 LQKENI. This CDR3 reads CASSLLGTALKETQYF. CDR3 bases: TGTGCCAGCTCACTACTCGGGACGGCCTTAAAGGAGACCCAGTACTTC.

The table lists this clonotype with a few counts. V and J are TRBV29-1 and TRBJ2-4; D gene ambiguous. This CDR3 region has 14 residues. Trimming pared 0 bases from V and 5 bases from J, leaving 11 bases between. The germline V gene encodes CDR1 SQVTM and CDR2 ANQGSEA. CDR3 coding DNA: TGCAGCGTTGAAGAAAGGCTAGAACAAAACATTCAGTACTTC. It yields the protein CSVEERLEQNIQYF.

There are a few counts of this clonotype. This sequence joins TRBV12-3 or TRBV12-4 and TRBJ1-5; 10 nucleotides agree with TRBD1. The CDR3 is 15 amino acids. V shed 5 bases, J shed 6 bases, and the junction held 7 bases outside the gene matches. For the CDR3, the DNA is TGTGCCAGCAGTACCTCGACAGGGGGCATTCAGCCCCAGCATTTT. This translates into CASSTSTGGIQPQHF.

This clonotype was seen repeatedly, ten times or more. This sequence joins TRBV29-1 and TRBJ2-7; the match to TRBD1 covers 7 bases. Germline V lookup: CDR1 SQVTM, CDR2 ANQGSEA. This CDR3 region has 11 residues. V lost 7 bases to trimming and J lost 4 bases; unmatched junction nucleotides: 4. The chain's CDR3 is CSGGTVYEQYF. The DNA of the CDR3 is TGCAGCGGGGGGACAGTTTACGAGCAGTACTTC.